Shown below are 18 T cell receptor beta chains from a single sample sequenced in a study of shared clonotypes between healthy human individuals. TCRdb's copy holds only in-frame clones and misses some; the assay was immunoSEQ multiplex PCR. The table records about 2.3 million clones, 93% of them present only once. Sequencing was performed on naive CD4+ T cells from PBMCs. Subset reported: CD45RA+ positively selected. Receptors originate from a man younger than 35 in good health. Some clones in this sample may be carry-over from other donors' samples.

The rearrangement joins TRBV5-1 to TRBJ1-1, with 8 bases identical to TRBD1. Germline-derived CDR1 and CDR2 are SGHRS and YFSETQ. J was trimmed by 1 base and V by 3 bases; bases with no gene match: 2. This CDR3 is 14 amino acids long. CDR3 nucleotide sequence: TGCGCCAGCAGCTACGGACAGGGGAACACTGAAGCTTTCTTT. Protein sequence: CASSYGQGNTEAFF.

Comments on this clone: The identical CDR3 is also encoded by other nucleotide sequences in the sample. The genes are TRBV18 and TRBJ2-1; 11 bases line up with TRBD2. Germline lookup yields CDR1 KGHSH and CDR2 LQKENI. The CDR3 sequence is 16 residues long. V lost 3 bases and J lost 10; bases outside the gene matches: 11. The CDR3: CASSPLAGGPGDEQFF. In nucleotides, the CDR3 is TGTGCCAGCTCACCCTTAGCGGGAGGGCCAGGAGACGAGCAGTTCTTC.

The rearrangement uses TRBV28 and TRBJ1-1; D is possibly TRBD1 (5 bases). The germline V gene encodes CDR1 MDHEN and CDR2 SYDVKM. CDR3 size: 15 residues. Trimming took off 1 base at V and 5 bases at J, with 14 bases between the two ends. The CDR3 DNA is TGTGCCAGCAGTTTATCCCTGGGGCCGGGAACTGAAGCTTTCTTT. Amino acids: CASSLSLGPGTEAFF.

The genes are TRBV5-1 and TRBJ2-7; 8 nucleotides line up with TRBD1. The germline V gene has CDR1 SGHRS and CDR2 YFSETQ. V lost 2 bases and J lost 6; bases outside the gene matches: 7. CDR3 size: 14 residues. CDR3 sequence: CASSLSQGGFEQYF. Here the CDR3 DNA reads TGCGCCAGCAGCTTATCACAGGGGGGTTTCGAGCAGTACTTC.

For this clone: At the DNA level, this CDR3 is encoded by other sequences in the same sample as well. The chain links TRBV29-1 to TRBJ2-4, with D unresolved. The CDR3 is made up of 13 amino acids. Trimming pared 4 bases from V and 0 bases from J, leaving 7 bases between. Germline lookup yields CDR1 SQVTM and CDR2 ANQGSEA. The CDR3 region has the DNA TGCAGCGTTGTGGGATTAGCCAAAAACATTCAGTACTTC. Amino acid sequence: CSVVGLAKNIQYF.

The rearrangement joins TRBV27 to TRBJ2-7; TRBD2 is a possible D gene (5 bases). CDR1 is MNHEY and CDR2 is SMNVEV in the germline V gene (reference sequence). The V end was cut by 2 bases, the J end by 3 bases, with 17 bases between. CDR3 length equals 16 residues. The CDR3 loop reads CASSLPPSRDDYEQYF. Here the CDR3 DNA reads TGTGCCAGCAGTTTACCCCCCTCGAGGGATGACTACGAGCAGTACTTC.

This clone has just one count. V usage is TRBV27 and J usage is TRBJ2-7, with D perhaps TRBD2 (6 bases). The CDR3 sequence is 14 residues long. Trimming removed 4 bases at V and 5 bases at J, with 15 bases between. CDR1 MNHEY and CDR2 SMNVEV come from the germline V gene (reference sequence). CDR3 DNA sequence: TGTGCCAGCAGTTCCTCCGGGAGTCTCCACGAGCAGTACTTC. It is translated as CASSSSGSLHEQYF.

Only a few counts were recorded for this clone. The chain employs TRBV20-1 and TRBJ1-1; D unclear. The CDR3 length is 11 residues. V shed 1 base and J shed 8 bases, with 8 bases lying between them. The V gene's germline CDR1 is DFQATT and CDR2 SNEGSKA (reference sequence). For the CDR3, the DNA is TGCAGTGCTAGAGGTTTCAGAGAAGCTTTCTTT. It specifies CSARGFREAFF.

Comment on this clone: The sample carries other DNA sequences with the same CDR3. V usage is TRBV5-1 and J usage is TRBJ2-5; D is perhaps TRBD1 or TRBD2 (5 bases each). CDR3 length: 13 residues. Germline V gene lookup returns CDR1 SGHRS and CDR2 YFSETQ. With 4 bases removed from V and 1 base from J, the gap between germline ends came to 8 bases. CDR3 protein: CASSGGSQETQYF. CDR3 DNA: TGCGCCAGCAGCGGGGGATCCCAAGAGACCCAGTACTTC.

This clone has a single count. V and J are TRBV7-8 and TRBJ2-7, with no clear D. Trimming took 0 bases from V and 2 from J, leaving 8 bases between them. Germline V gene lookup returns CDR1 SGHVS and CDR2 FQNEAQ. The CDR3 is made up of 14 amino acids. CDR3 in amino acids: CASSLALYPYEQYF. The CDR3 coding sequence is TGTGCCAGCAGCTTAGCGCTCTACCCCTACGAGCAGTACTTC.

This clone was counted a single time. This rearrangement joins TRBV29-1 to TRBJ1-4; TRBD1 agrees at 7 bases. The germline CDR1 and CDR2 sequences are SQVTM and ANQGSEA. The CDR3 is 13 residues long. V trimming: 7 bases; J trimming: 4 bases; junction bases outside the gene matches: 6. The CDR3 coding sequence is TGCAGCGCCCTGACAGGGCGTAATGAAAAACTGTTTTTT. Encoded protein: CSALTGRNEKLFF.

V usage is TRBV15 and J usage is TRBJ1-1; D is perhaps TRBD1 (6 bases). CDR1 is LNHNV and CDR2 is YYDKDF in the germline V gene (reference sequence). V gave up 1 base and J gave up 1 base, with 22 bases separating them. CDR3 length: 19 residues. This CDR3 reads CATSRAKGQLPVGNTEAFF. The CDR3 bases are TGTGCCACCAGCAGAGCCAAAGGACAGTTACCGGTAGGGAACACTGAAGCTTTCTTT. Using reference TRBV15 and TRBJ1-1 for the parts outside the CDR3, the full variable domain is DAMVIQNPRYQVTQFGKPVTLSCSQTLNHNVMYWYQQKSSQAPKLLFHYYDKDFNNEADTPDNFQSRRPNTSFCFLDIRSPGLGDTAMYLCATSRAKGQLPVGNTEAFFGQGTRLTVV.

CDR3 amino acids: CASSLRTGGPLTDTQYF. CDR3 DNA sequence: TGTGCCAGCAGCTTGAGGACAGGGGGCCCCCTCACAGATACGCAGTATTTT. The chain combines TRBV5-4 with TRBJ2-3; TRBD1 agrees at 11 bases. V lost 1 base, J lost 2 bases, and 6 bases stayed unmatched. Germline V gene sequence: CDR1 SGHNT, CDR2 YYREEE (reference sequence). This CDR3 comprises 17 residues.

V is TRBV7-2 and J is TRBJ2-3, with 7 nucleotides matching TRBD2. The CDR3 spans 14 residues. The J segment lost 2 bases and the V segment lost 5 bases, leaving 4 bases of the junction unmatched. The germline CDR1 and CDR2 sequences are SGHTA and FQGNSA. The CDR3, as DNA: TGTGCCAGCAGCCGGGACTACGACACAGATACGCAGTATTTT. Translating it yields CASSRDYDTDTQYF.

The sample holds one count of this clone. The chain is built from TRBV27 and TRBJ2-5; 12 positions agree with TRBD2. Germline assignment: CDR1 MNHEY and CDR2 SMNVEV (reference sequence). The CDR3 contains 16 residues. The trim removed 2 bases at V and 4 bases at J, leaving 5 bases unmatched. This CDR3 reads CASSLSLAGGPETQYF. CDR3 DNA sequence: TGTGCCAGCAGTTTAAGCCTAGCGGGAGGGCCAGAGACCCAGTACTTC.

The CDR3 coding sequence is TGTGCCAGCAGTTGGAACGGACTAGCGGGTTTCGGGGAGCTGTTTTTT. Protein sequence: CASSWNGLAGFGELFF. The J gene is TRBJ2-2, the V gene TRBV7-8; the match to TRBD2 covers 11 bases. V gave up 6 bases and J gave up 7 bases; unmatched junction bases: 10. Germline loops: CDR1 SGHVS, CDR2 FQNEAQ. CDR3 length: 16 residues.

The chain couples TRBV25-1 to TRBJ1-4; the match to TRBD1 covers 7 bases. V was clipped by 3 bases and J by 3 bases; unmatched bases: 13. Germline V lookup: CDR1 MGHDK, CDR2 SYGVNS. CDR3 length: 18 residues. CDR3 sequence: CASSDSRGPVVANEKLFF. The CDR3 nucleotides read TGTGCCAGCAGTGATTCGAGGGGGCCGGTGGTGGCTAATGAAAAACTGTTTTTT.

CDR3 nucleotides: TGTGCCACCAGGGGGTCAGGATGGGGCAATGAGCAGTTCTTC. This translates into CATRGSGWGNEQFF. V usage is TRBV15 and J usage is TRBJ2-1; D remains ambiguous. Germline V gives CDR1 LNHNV, CDR2 YYDKDF (reference sequence). The CDR3 length is 14 residues. Trimming took off 6 bases at V and 6 bases at J, with 15 bases between the two ends.